These 21 T cell receptor beta chains originate from one sample sequenced in a study of cytomegalovirus exposure and HLA in healthy donors. PCR amplification relied on 60 Vbeta primers (plus 13 Jbeta primers). Sequencing used immunoSEQ multiplex PCR; TCRdb keeps in-frame clones, though not all of them. The table has more than 150,000 clones, about 90% seen once. Sequencing was carried out using PBMCs. The receptor set was obtained from a girl younger than two in good health and CMV-seronegative.

This clone occurred once. The rearrangement joins TRBV6-5 to TRBJ2-3; possibly TRBD1 for D (6 bases). Germline CDR1 is MNHEY and CDR2 is SVGAGI. V dropped 6 bases and J dropped 3 bases, with 13 bases sitting between them. The length of the CDR3 is 14 residues. DNA of the CDR3: TGTGCCAGCAGATCTACAGGGTTAACAGATACGCAGTATTTT. Encoded protein: CASRSTGLTDTQYF.

V usage is TRBV4-1 and J usage is TRBJ2-1; the match to TRBD2 covers 8 bases. V dropped 5 bases and J dropped 10; count of bases not matched to a gene: 10. The V gene's germline CDR1 is MGHRA and CDR2 YSYEKL. The CDR3 extends over 14 amino acids. CDR3 region: CASSKPGGAREQFF. In nucleotides, the CDR3 is TGCGCCAGCAGCAAACCCGGGGGGGCACGGGAGCAGTTCTTC.

CDR3 DNA sequence: TGTGCCAGCAGCTTAATAGCGGGATCGGGTGAGCAGTTCTTC. Encoded protein: CASSLIAGSGEQFF. The V call is TRBV7-6, the J call TRBJ2-1; 8 positions agree with TRBD2. CDR1 is SGHVS and CDR2 is FNYEAQ in the germline V gene. CDR3 length: 14 amino acids. The trim removed 2 bases at V and 9 bases at J, leaving 6 bases unmatched. Based on the CDR3 plus reference TRBV7-6 and TRBJ2-1, the full variable domain is GAGVSQSPRYKVTKRGQDVALRCDPISGHVSLYWYRQALGQGPEFLTYFNYEAQQDKSGLPNDRFSAERPEGSISTLTIQRTEQRDSAMYRCASSLIAGSGEQFFGPGTRLTVL.

The chain carries TRBV6-6 and TRBJ2-3, with 7 bases lining up with TRBD2. Trimming took 3 bases from V and 4 from J; bases not matched to a gene: 10. Germline lookup yields CDR1 MNHNY and CDR2 SVGAGI (reference sequence). CDR3 length: 16 residues. The CDR3 DNA sequence: TGTGCCAGCAGTTATGGATTACCGGGAGGCGCAGATACGCAGTATTTT. This encodes CASSYGLPGGADTQYF.

The V call is TRBV11-2, the J call TRBJ2-7; 10 nucleotides align to TRBD1. CDR1 is SGHAT and CDR2 is FQNNGV in the germline V gene. This CDR3 contains 11 residues. The chain's CDR3 is CSTGGKNEQYF. CDR3 DNA: TGTTCGACAGGGGGCAAAAACGAGCAGTACTTC.

This rearrangement joins TRBV30 to TRBJ1-1; weak D call: TRBD1 (6 bases). Germline CDR1 is GTSNPN and CDR2 is SVGIG (reference sequence). V was clipped by 3 bases and J by 0 bases, with 17 bases between them. The CDR3 runs 16 residues. CDR3 nucleotide sequence: TGTGCCTGGAGCCCCGATTGGGGGCAAGTGAACACTGAAGCTTTCTTT. This codes for CAWSPDWGQVNTEAFF.

The genes are TRBV30 and TRBJ2-3; 9 bases fit TRBD2. The junction had 7 bases not matched to a gene; V was cut back by 4 bases and J by 5 bases. This CDR3 region has 14 residues. Germline V CDR1 and CDR2: GTSNPN, SVGIG (reference sequence). Here the CDR3 DNA reads TGTGCCTGGAAACGGGCTAGCGGGAAAGATACGCAGTATTTT. Residues: CAWKRASGKDTQYF.

Only one count was recorded for this clone. CDR3 residues: CASSGMDYTDTQYF. In DNA form, the CDR3 reads TGCGCCAGCAGCGGAATGGACTACACAGATACGCAGTATTTT. The rearrangement joins TRBV5-1 to TRBJ2-3; possibly TRBD2 for D (6 bases). In germline, CDR1 is SGHRS, CDR2 YFSETQ. V lost 4 bases and J 2 bases, leaving 11 bases between the germline ends. The CDR3 is made up of 14 amino acids. The full variable domain, rest sourced from reference TRBV5-1 and TRBJ2-3, is KAGVTQTPRYLIKTRGQQVTLSCSPISGHRSVSWYQQTPGQGLQFLFEYFSETQRNKGNFPGRFSGRQFSNSRSEMNVSTLELGDSALYLCASSGMDYTDTQYFGPGTRLTVL.

The chain recombines TRBV7-3 with TRBJ2-3, with unresolved D. The CDR3 spans 13 residues. The germline gives CDR1 SGHTA, CDR2 FQGTGA. V lost 2 bases to trimming and J lost 5 bases, with 8 bases between them. DNA for the CDR3: TGTGCCAGCAGCTTAGGCTTTAAAGATACGCAGTATTTT. Its translation: CASSLGFKDTQYF.

The chain uses TRBV5-1 and TRBJ2-7; TRBD1 matches at 8 bases. With 4 bases clipped from V and 5 bases from J, the junction kept 5 bases outside the gene matches. In germline, CDR1 is SGHRS, CDR2 YFSETQ. The CDR3 runs to 13 residues. The CDR3 here is CASSPQGANEQYF. For the CDR3, the DNA is TGCGCCAGCAGCCCGCAGGGGGCGAACGAGCAGTACTTC.

The V gene is TRBV7-2, the J gene TRBJ1-2, with 7 bases that match TRBD1. This CDR3 has 14 amino acids. Germline V CDR1 and CDR2: SGHTA, FQGNSA. V lost 4 bases to trimming and J lost 10 bases; unmatched junction nucleotides: 12. In DNA form, the CDR3 reads TGTGCCAGCAGCTCGAGACAGGGTCCAAGTGACTACACCTTC. Its translation: CASSSRQGPSDYTF.

V and J are TRBV19 and TRBJ2-1, with D perhaps matching TRBD2 (6 bases). The V and J ends lost 10 bases and 10 bases respectively, with 17 bases between them. CDR1 LNHDA and CDR2 SQIVND come from the germline V gene (reference sequence). CDR3 length: 12 residues. The CDR3 reads CATQEGIGEQFF. The CDR3 bases are TGTGCCACCCAGGAGGGTATTGGCGAGCAGTTCTTC.

The V call is TRBV6-1, the J call TRBJ2-1, with D possibly being TRBD2 (6 bases). Germline lookup yields CDR1 MNHNS and CDR2 SASEGT. Trimming pared 3 bases from V and 7 bases from J, leaving 16 bases between. The CDR3 extends over 15 amino acids. This CDR3 reads CASSDYSGETNEQFF. CDR3 DNA: TGTGCCAGCAGTGACTATAGCGGAGAGACAAATGAGCAGTTCTTC.

The chain has TRBV10-3 and TRBJ1-6, with 9 positions matching TRBD1. J gave up 2 bases and V 5 bases, and 13 bases lay outside the gene matches. The CDR3 length is 19 residues. Germline CDR1 and CDR2: ENHRY and SYGVKD. The CDR3 loop reads CAISPFGTGPSTYNSPLHF. CDR3 nucleotides: TGTGCCATCAGTCCCTTCGGGACAGGGCCCAGCACCTATAATTCACCCCTCCACTTT.

The V and J genes are TRBV6-6 and TRBJ2-7; weak D call: TRBD2 (6 bases). Per the germline V gene, CDR1 is MNHNY and CDR2 is SVGAGI (reference sequence). CDR3 length equals 15 residues. V was pared by 1 base and J by 1 base, with 11 bases between. In nucleotides, the CDR3 is TGTGCCAGCAGTTACTTCGGGAGCGGGTCCTACGAGCAGTACTTC. Its translation is CASSYFGSGSYEQYF.

The genes are TRBV2 and TRBJ2-1, with a possible D match to TRBD1 (5 bases). The CDR3 is made up of 14 amino acids. With 5 bases removed from V and 5 bases from J, the gap between germline ends came to 13 bases. Germline-derived CDR1 and CDR2 are SNHLY and FYNNEI. The CDR3 nucleotides read TGTGCCAGCAGTACTATGGGGCTCGACAATGAGCAGTTCTTC. Residues: CASSTMGLDNEQFF.

This clone has just a few counts. The chain has TRBV11-1 and TRBJ1-1; D not resolved. The CDR3 is made up of 14 amino acids. Germline lookup yields CDR1 SGHAT and CDR2 FQDESV (reference sequence). V lost 1 base to trimming and J lost 4 bases, with 10 bases between them. The CDR3 coding sequence is TGTGCCAGCAGCTTAGGCGGAGGTGTCACTGAAGCTTTCTTT. As protein: CASSLGGGVTEAFF.

The rearrangement links TRBV18 to TRBJ1-3; possible D gene TRBD1, 6 bases. Germline CDR1 is KGHSH and CDR2 is LQKENI. The CDR3 sequence is 17 residues long. V gave up 1 base and J gave up 3 bases, with 16 bases separating them. The CDR3 region has the DNA TGTGCCAGCTCACCACGCCTCAGCGGGGGACATGGAAACACCATATATTTT. The encoded protein is CASSPRLSGGHGNTIYF.

The chain uses TRBV6-5 and TRBJ2-5, with 13 bases identical to TRBD2. Germline CDR1 MNHEY, CDR2 SVGAGI. J was trimmed by 2 bases and V by 1 base; bases with no gene match: 1. This CDR3 contains 16 residues. The CDR3 is CASSYLGLAGQETQYF. CDR3 DNA: TGTGCCAGCAGTTACTTGGGACTAGCGGGACAAGAGACCCAGTACTTC.

V is TRBV6-5 and J is TRBJ2-7, with 11 bases matching TRBD1. The V gene's germline CDR1 is MNHEY and CDR2 SVGAGI. J gave up 2 bases and V 6 bases, and 3 bases lay outside the gene matches. This CDR3 has 14 amino acids. CDR3 region: CASSRTGGPYEQYF. The CDR3 DNA sequence: TGTGCCAGCAGCCGGACAGGGGGCCCCTACGAGCAGTACTTC.

The V gene is TRBV5-1, the J gene TRBJ1-2; 8 bases line up with TRBD1. The CDR3 consists of 14 residues. V was clipped by 4 bases and J by 3 bases; unmatched bases: 5. Germline V gives CDR1 SGHRS, CDR2 YFSETQ. The CDR3: CASSPTGGDYGYTF. CDR3 DNA sequence: TGCGCCAGCAGCCCTACAGGGGGAGACTATGGCTACACCTTC.